What follows are 5 T cell receptor beta chains derived from one specimen sequenced in a study of blood T cell repertoires in COVID-19. TCRdb's table, derived via immunoSEQ multiplex PCR, lists solely in-frame clones and lacks some. The sample includes 100,000 to 150,000 clones, around 80% of them seen just once. The specimen was peripheral blood. Receptors originate from a man at least 80 years old with active or convalescent COVID-19.

The rearrangement joins TRBV5-5 to TRBJ2-3; the match to TRBD2 covers 7 bases. CDR1 is SGHKS, CDR2 YYEKEE, per germline (reference sequence). V was pared by 4 bases and J by 3 bases, with 8 bases of the junction left unmatched. This CDR3 has 15 residues. The CDR3 here is CASSAVAGVTDTQYF. The CDR3 bases are TGTGCCAGCAGCGCAGTGGCGGGGGTTACAGATACGCAGTATTTT. Looking up the rest from reference TRBV5-5 and TRBJ2-3 gives the full variable domain: DAGVTQSPTHLIKTRGQQVTLRCSPISGHKSVSWYQQVLGQGPQFIFQYYEKEERGRGNFPDRFSARQFPNYSSELNVNALLLGDSALYLCASSAVAGVTDTQYFGPGTRLTVL.

V gene TRBV29-1 combines with J gene TRBJ1-3; D not resolved. V was trimmed by 7 bases and J by 0 bases, leaving 10 bases between them. Germline CDR1 is SQVTM and CDR2 is ANQGSEA. The CDR3 contains 13 residues. CDR3 sequence (DNA): TGCAGCGCCCCGGGAAGCTCTGGAAACACCATATATTTT. This encodes CSAPGSSGNTIYF.

The V call is TRBV6-6, the J call TRBJ2-5; 9 bases align to TRBD1. J was trimmed by 5 bases and V by 6 bases; bases with no gene match: 7. The V gene's germline CDR1 is MNHNY and CDR2 SVGAGI (reference sequence). The CDR3 is 14 residues long. For the CDR3, the DNA is TGTGCCAGCAGCTGGGGACAGGGAAAGGAGACCCAGTACTTC. Its protein is CASSWGQGKETQYF.

CDR3 residues: CASSGGGTGVIDEQYF. CDR3 sequence (DNA): TGTGCCAGCAGCGGCGGAGGGACAGGCGTTATCGACGAGCAGTACTTC. The rearrangement links TRBV13 to TRBJ2-7, with 8 positions matching TRBD1. This CDR3 has 16 amino acids. Germline lookup yields CDR1 PRHDT and CDR2 FYEKMQ (reference sequence). V dropped 5 bases and J dropped 5; count of bases not matched to a gene: 14. Using reference TRBV13 and TRBJ2-7 for the parts outside the CDR3, the full variable domain is AAGVIQSPRHLIKEKRETATLKCYPIPRHDTVYWYQQGPGQDPQFLISFYEKMQSDKGSIPDRFSAQQFSDYHSELNMSSLELGDSALYFCASSGGGTGVIDEQYFGPGTRLTVT.

CDR3 nucleotides: TGTGCCAGCAGCCGATTAGCGGGGTACCCCTACGAGCAGTACTTC. As protein: CASSRLAGYPYEQYF. The chain joins TRBV27 to TRBJ2-7, with TRBD2 matching 8 bases. Germline V gene data show CDR1 as MNHEY and CDR2 as SMNVEV (reference sequence). This CDR3 region has 15 residues. J was trimmed by 2 bases and V by 6 bases; bases with no gene match: 9.